The following is a T cell receptor beta chain sequence with its context. This entry comes from a study of control samples from healthy donors and cancer patients. In germline, CDR1 is LGHDT, CDR2 YNNKEL (reference sequence). This CDR3 region has 16 residues. J lost 5 bases, V lost 3 bases, and 13 bases had no gene match. Sequenced by immunoSEQ multiplex PCR; TCRdb stores in-frame clones only, minus some. The sample has 170,000 or so clones, more than 90% seen once. The chain joins TRBV3-1 (or the pseudogene TRBV3-2) to TRBJ2-7; TRBD1 matches at 7 bases. Sequenced sample: blood. The TCR comes from a woman aged 40-49 years in good health. CDR3 amino acids: CASSHPTSTGVDEQYF. CDR3 nucleotide sequence: TGTGCCAGCAGCCACCCCACTTCTACAGGGGTGGACGAGCAGTACTTC.